This T cell receptor beta chain was recovered during a study of control samples from healthy donors and cancer patients. The CDR3 consists of 13 residues. Germline V lookup: CDR1 SQVTM, CDR2 ANQGSEA. V trimming: 6 bases; J trimming: 5 bases; junction bases outside the gene matches: 7. Sequenced by immunoSEQ multiplex PCR; TCRdb stores in-frame clones only, minus some. The table has some 200,000 clones, 85% to 95% seen once. Sequences were obtained from blood. The rearrangement uses TRBV29-1 and TRBJ2-3; 8 nucleotides align to TRBD1. This clonotype was obtained from a man aged 18 to 30 in good health. DNA for the CDR3: TGCAGCGTCTTACAGGGGGAGAGAGATACGCAGTATTTT. Its protein product is CSVLQGERDTQYF.